Listed below are T cell receptor beta chains from one sample, sequenced in a study of human T cells and chemical hapten exposure. TCRdb passed the RACE reads through MiXCR, listing each CDR3 protein once. The data hold around 75,000 distinct CDR3 sequences, with about a tenth observed a single time. The sample in question was whole blood, obtained in connection with sensitization to the hapten diphenylcyclopropenone (DPC). These TCRs come from a woman aged 45-60 years with alopecia areata. Some clones in this sample may be carry-over from other donors' samples. Each CDR3 is given with its conserved first and last residue. Fields, in order: J gene, V gene, D gene, clone size, CDR3 protein, CDR3 DNA. A D gene is named only where the DNA matches it firmly. For some rows the clone size is stated as once, few or many, or as a class when expanded; others skip it.

>TRBJ2-3|TRBV5-1|TRBD2|few
CASSWSGGSTDTQYF
TGCGCCAGCAGCTGGAGCGGGGGATCCACAGATACGCAGTATTTT
>TRBJ2-5|TRBV29-1|.|many
CSVGQGGETQYF
TGCAGCGTTGGGCAGGGGGGAGAGACCCAGTACTTC
>TRBJ2-5|TRBV5-4|.|many
CASSLEVGVETQYF
TGTGCCAGCAGCTTGGAAGTGGGAGTGGAGACCCAGTACTTC
>TRBJ1-1|TRBV5-1|.|few
CASSFGTNTEAFF
TGCGCCAGCAGCTTCGGAACGAACACTGAAGCTTTCTTT
>TRBJ2-5|TRBV7-9|.|.
CASSFYEGSGTQYF
TGTGCCAGCAGCTTCTACGAGGGGTCGGGGACCCAGTACTTC
>TRBJ1-5|TRBV15|.|once
CATSRGVGNQPQHF
TGTGCCACCAGCAGAGGCGTGGGCAATCAGCCCCAGCATTTT
>TRBJ2-7|TRBV20-1|.|few
CSARAPVGTSEQYF
TGCAGTGCTAGAGCGCCCGTTGGGACATCCGAGCAGTACTTC
>TRBJ2-5|TRBV6-5|.|many
CASSRLETQYF
TGTGCCAGCAGCCGTCTAGAGACCCAGTACTTC
>TRBJ2-5|TRBV11-1|.|.
CASSSRRVEETQYF
TGTGCCAGCAGCTCCCGCAGGGTTGAAGAGACCCAGTACTTC
>TRBJ1-1|TRBV19|TRBD1|many
CASSLAGTGEAFF
TGTGCCAGTAGTCTCGCCGGGACAGGGGAAGCTTTCTTT
>TRBJ1-2|TRBV19|.|few
CASRSAGRNYGYTF
TGTGCCAGTAGGTCGGCAGGGAGGAACTATGGCTACACCTTC
>TRBJ2-2|TRBV27|TRBD1|many
CASSPDRGNTGELFF
TGTGCCAGCAGTCCGGACAGGGGGAACACCGGGGAGCTGTTTTTT
>TRBJ2-3|TRBV6-6|.|many
CASSYVPPSDTQYF
TGTGCCAGCAGTTATGTCCCTCCATCAGATACGCAGTATTTT
>TRBJ2-2|TRBV18|TRBD2|.
CASPTLAGVPSGELFF
TGTGCCAGCCCAACGCTAGCGGGAGTCCCAAGCGGGGAGCTGTTTTTT
>TRBJ2-7|TRBV20-1|.|.
CSAISGPYEQYF
TGCAGTGCTATTAGCGGTCCCTACGAGCAGTACTTC
>TRBJ2-4|TRBV11-2|TRBD2|many
CASSPRLAGDIQYF
TGTGCCAGCAGCCCGAGACTAGCGGGAGACATTCAGTACTTC
>TRBJ2-1|TRBV7-2|TRBD2|many
CASSQTSGSSNEQFF
TGTGCCAGCAGCCAAACTAGCGGGAGTTCAAATGAGCAGTTCTTC
>TRBJ2-1|TRBV5-1|TRBD2|many
CASVLAEGNEQFF
TGCGCCAGCGTACTAGCGGAGGGGAATGAGCAGTTCTTC